This TCR beta chain was recovered during a study of shared clonotypes between healthy human individuals. Study results and limitations: Although depth was large, rarefaction showed that sequencing of the sorted subsets was incomplete.

Concerning this clone itself: Its antigen is unidentified.

Germline loops: CDR1 SGHTA, CDR2 FQGNSA. This CDR3 spans 15 amino acids. The V and J ends lost 1 base and 3 bases respectively, with 9 bases between them. Sequencing was performed with immunoSEQ multiplex PCR; in TCRdb, only in-frame clones are kept and a portion is missing. The data hold around 2.5 million clones, with 90% to 95% observed a single time. The receptor's source is a man aged 18-30 years in good health. Some clones in this sample may be carry-over from other donors' samples. This sequence joins TRBV7-2 and TRBJ1-4; the D gene is possibly TRBD1 (5 bases). Input material: naive CD4+ T cells from PBMCs. Stated subset: CD45RA+ positively selected. The CDR3 is CASSLGQGSNEKLFF. For the CDR3, the DNA is TGTGCCAGCAGCTTAGGTCAGGGATCTAATGAAAAACTGTTTTTT.